The entry that follows covers one T cell receptor beta chain sequence. This clonotype has a handful of counts. The target of this receptor is not known. The record has no base qualities; no much larger clone is one base away. CDR3 length: 14 amino acids, cysteine to phenylalanine. Of the read, only the CDR3 DNA is kept; its 42 bases are in frame from base 1. Per the germline V gene (reference sequence), MNHNY is the CDR1 and SVGAGI is the CDR2. V is trimmed back by 2 bases and J by 4 bases, and the junction contains 5 bases that no gene match accounts for. A case-control design nested within a healthcare worker cohort in London, UK, was used, with weekly nasopharyngeal swab PCR tests and blood sampling performed. Between 23 and 31 March 2020, the week of the UK lockdown, healthcare workers were enrolled and then followed up weekly for as long as 16 weeks. This record comes from a study of early T cells in non-severe SARS-CoV-2 infection (dated by TCRdb to the early 2020s). About the study as a whole: Because TCR sequencing relied on bulk RNA taken from unsorted whole blood, pairing of alpha and beta chains was not possible. General study outcomes and caveats: Matching against VDJdb was skewed toward anti-spike CD8 responses, likely underestimated virus-specific expansions, and missed private and CD4 specificities.

Library preparation employed 5' RACE. TCRdb lists the instrument as NextSeq 500. To correct for sequencing error and PCR bias, the TCR library protocol tagged individual cDNA molecules with unique molecular identifiers. Both TCR alpha and beta chains were sequenced, and tight co-correlation was observed between alpha and beta sequence abundances in each sample. Processing in the source paper ran as follows. Decombinator V4 was used to annotate the V gene, J gene and CDR3 of the TCR sequences. TCRs were defined as expanded if a significant change between any two time points was detected under a Poisson model with p below 0.0001. Abundances of TCRs were expressed as counts per million after normalisation to the total number of TCRs sequenced in each sample. TRAV1-2 paired with TRAJ12, TRAJ20 or TRAJ33 defined MAIT TCRs, while TRAV10 paired with TRAJ18 defined iNKT TCRs. VDJdb, accessed 1 November 2021, was searched for CMV, EBV and SARS-CoV-2 annotated TCRs, excluding TCRs annotated for multiple antigens. TCRdb ran its own pipeline on the public reads, namely fastp trimming at Q25 and MiXCR clone calling, and kept in-frame beta chains. A single entry per CDR3 protein holds the most common genes and DNA from its merged rows. The V and J calls, along with clone size, are taken from TCRdb and not from the paper's own processing. This sample holds about 33,000 distinct CDR3 sequences; about 4.3% were observed only once. 6.5% to 8.5% of the sample is held by the ten biggest clonotypes.

The sample taken for sequencing was whole blood. The receptor was isolated from an adult who was a healthcare worker with PCR-confirmed SARS-CoV-2 infection or an uninfected control (not recorded which). The chain is assembled from TRBV6-6 and TRBJ2-7; 7 bases in the middle match TRBD1. The DNA sequence reads TGTGCCAGCAGTTACGACAGGGTCCGGTACGAGCAGTACTTC. It translates as CASSYDRVRYEQYF.